This TCR beta chain was captured in a study of OX40 agonist ivuxolimab in advanced cancers. Overall study: Ivuxolimab, an antibody that agonizes OX40 (CD134), was administered to the patients. Males comprised about 78% of the group, whose mean age was about 60 years (range about 20 to 90). The study reported partial responses in three patients: one hepatocellular carcinoma, two cutaneous melanoma.

Libraries were prepared by immunoSEQ multiplex PCR; TCRdb keeps only in-frame clonotypes and omits some of them. The sample includes around 76,000 clones, roughly 89% seen only once; the top ten take 2.8%. Trimming took 2 bases from V and 6 from J; bases not matched to a gene: 5. Germline CDR1 is MNHEY and CDR2 is SVGAGI. CDR3 length equals 14 residues. Study findings and constraints: Expanded clones tended on average to be more numerous among CD8+ T cells than CD4+.

With respect to this clone: Its cognate antigen is unknown.

This receptor was identified in an adult with an advanced solid tumor such as melanoma, head and neck, liver or kidney cancer. The chain is built from TRBV6-5 and TRBJ1-1; 8 nucleotides agree with TRBD1. Specimen: CD4+ or CD8+ T cells sorted from blood, collected in a trial of the OX40 agonist ivuxolimab. CDR3 nucleotides: TGTGCCAGCAGTTACGGGGACAGGCACGCTGAAGCTTTCTTT. Protein sequence: CASSYGDRHAEAFF.